These 3 T cell receptor beta chains came from one sample sequenced in a study of PD-1 blockade in mismatch repair-deficient tumors. The table came from immunoSEQ multiplex PCR; TCRdb's copy has only in-frame clones and leaves some out. This sample has approximately 23,000 clones, with roughly 83% found just once. The starting material was PBMCs, obtained before pembrolizumab treatment. The receptors derive from an adult with mismatch repair-deficient cancer.

In this sample, this clone turned up once. V usage is TRBV9 and J usage is TRBJ2-2; 14 bases match TRBD2. Unmatched junction bases numbered 4, after V lost 3 bases and J lost 6 bases. Germline lookup yields CDR1 SGDLS and CDR2 YYNGEE. CDR3 length equals 16 residues. Here the CDR3 DNA reads TGTGCCAGCAGCGGACTAGCGGGAGGGCAACCCGGGGAGCTGTTTTTT. It codes for CASSGLAGGQPGELFF.

The sample holds one count of this clone. The V call is TRBV29-1, the J call TRBJ2-7, with 7 bases identical to TRBD1. This CDR3 spans 12 amino acids. CDR1 is SQVTM and CDR2 is ANQGSEA in the germline V gene. The V segment lost 6 bases and the J segment 5 bases; nucleotides outside the gene matches: 7. CDR3 sequence: CSVDTGAHEQYF. In nucleotides, the CDR3 is TGCAGCGTCGATACAGGGGCCCACGAGCAGTACTTC.

This chain connects TRBV28 to TRBJ2-7; TRBD2 matches at 9 bases. After removal of 6 bases from V and 3 bases from J, the junction contained 9 bases not matched to a gene. CDR1 MDHEN and CDR2 SYDVKM come from the germline V gene. The CDR3 has 15 amino acids. CDR3 DNA sequence: TGTGCCAGCAGAATAGCGGGAGTCCCTTACTACGAGCAGTACTTC. It encodes CASRIAGVPYYEQYF.